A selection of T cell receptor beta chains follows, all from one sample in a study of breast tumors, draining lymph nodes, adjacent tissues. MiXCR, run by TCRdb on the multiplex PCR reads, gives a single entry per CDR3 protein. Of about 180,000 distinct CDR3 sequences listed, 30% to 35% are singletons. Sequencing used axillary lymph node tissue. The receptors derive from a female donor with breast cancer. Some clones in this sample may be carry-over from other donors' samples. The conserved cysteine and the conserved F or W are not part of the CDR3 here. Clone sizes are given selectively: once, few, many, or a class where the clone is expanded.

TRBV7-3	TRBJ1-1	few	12	ASSLMGAGTEAF
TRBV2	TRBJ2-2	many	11	ASSGSAIGELF
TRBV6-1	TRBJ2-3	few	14	ASSERGPGSTDTQY
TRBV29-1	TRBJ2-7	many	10	SVEVSGYEQY
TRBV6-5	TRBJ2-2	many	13	ASSYGTSHLRELF
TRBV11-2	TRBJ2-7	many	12	ASSYQGRNYEQY
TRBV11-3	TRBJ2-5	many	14	ASSPTKRGPQETQY
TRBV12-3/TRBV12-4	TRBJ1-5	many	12	ASSLGARYQPQH
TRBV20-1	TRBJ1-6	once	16	SARAIATDPSYNSPLH
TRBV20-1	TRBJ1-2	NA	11	SARAGRNDGYT
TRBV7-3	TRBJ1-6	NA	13	ARDLRTPNNSPLH
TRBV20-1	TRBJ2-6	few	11	SARDSGANVLT
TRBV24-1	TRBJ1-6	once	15	ATSDLLVGGGNSPLH
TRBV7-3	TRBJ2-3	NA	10	ASRQGSLAQY
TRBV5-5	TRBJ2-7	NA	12	ASSLENARAEQY
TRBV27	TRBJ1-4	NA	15	ASSLHRVVATNEKLL
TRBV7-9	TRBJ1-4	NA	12	ASSLRTGEEKLF
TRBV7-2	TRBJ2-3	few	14	ASSLAEVGWVDEQY
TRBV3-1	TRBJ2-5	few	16	ASSQDRSGGLYQETQY
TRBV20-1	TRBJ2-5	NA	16	SAHQGTGTSGSQETQY
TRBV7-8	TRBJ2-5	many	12	ASSLARARETQY